This T cell receptor beta chain was profiled in a study of T-cell reconstitution after alpha-beta-depleted transplantation in children. This clonotype was counted at least ten times. Germline V CDR1 and CDR2: SGDLS, YYNGEE. The V gene end was trimmed by 0 bases and the J gene end by 4 bases; junction bases not matched to a gene: 3. CDR3 length equals 14 residues. Preparation of the TCRbeta library involved a method that used unique molecular identifiers. TCRdb ran MiXCR on the PCR reads and lists one entry per CDR3 protein. The data show around 250,000 distinct CDR3 sequences, with 9.9% seen just once and roughly a tenth held by the top ten.

The clonotype originates from a human donor who donated a stem cell graft to a child with SCID. The rearrangement joins TRBV9 to TRBJ1-1; 7 nucleotides agree with TRBD1. The sequencing used PBMCs from the stem cell graft donor, collected from the stem cell graft. This chain's CDR3 is CASSVGGGLTEAFF. As DNA, the CDR3 is TGTGCCAGCAGCGTAGGAGGGGGCCTCACTGAAGCTTTCTTT.